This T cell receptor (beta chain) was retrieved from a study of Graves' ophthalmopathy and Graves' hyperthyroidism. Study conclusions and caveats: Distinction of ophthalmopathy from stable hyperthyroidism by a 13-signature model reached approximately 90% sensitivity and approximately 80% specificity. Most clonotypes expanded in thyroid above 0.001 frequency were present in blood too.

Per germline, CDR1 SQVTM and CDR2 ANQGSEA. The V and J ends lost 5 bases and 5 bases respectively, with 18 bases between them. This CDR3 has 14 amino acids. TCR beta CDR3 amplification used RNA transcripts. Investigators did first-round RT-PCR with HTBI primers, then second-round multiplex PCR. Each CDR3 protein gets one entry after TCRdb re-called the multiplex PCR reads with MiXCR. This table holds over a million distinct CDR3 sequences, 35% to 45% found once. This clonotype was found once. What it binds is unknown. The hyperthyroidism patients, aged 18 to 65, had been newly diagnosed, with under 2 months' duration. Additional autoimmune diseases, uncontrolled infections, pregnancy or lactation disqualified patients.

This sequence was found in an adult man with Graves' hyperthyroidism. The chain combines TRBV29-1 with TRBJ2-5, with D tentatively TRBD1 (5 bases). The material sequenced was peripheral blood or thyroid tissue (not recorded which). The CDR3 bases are TGCAGCGTTCTGGGGCTCCCTGCTCGGGAGACCCAGTACTTC. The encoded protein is CSVLGLPARETQYF.